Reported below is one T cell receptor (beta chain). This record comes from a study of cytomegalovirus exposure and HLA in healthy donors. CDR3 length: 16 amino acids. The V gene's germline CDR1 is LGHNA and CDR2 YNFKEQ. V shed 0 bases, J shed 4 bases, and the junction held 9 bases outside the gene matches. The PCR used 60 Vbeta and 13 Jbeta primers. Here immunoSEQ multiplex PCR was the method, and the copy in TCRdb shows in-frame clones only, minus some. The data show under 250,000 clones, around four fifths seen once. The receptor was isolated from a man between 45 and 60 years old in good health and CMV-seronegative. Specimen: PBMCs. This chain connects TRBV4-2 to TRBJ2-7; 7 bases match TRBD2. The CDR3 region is CASSQESGRINYEQYF. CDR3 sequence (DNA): TGTGCCAGCAGCCAAGAATCCGGGAGGATTAATTACGAGCAGTACTTC.